This is a list of T cell receptor beta chains from one sample in a study of blood T cells in healthy people across ages. One entry per CDR3 protein results from TCRdb running MiXCR on the 5' RACE reads. The sample shows fewer than 2,000,000 distinct CDR3 sequences, about 35% of them seen only once. The specimen was blood. The receptors were sampled from a woman aged 25-40 years in good health. The CDR3 runs from the conserved cysteine through the conserved F or W. A D gene is named only where the DNA matches it firmly. Expanded clones get a size class; other rows say once, few or many, or leave the size out.

TRBJ2-5,TRBV7-2,.,TRBD2,CASSFVLAGAQETQYF,TGTGCCAGCAGCTTCGTCCTAGCGGGGGCCCAAGAGACCCAGTACTTC
TRBJ2-1,TRBV13,.,TRBD2,CAGSLGGLAPISYNEQFF,TGTGCCGGCAGCTTAGGCGGACTAGCACCCATCTCCTACAATGAGCAGTTCTTC
TRBJ1-2,TRBV6-2/TRBV6-3,few,TRBD1,CASSEDRARGYTF,TGTGCCAGCAGTGAGGACAGGGCTAGGGGCTACACCTTC
TRBJ2-7,TRBV27,few,TRBD2,CASSSRGAGVYEQYF,TGTGCCAGCAGTTCCCGTGGGGCGGGGGTCTACGAGCAGTACTTC
TRBJ2-7,TRBV7-8,.,.,CASSLDSHPKTEQYF,TGTGCCAGCAGCTTAGACTCCCATCCCAAAACCGAGCAGTACTTC
TRBJ1-5,TRBV10-3,.,TRBD1,CAISRTGGLNQPQHF,TGTGCCATCAGCCGGACAGGGGGTCTCAATCAGCCCCAGCATTTT
TRBJ2-5,TRBV7-8,.,TRBD1,CASGPTGNQETQYF,TGTGCCAGCGGCCCGACAGGGAATCAAGAGACCCAGTACTTC
TRBJ2-1,TRBV28,.,.,CASEAPGEVDEQFF,TGTGCCAGCGAGGCGCCAGGGGAGGTGGATGAGCAGTTCTTC
TRBJ2-2,TRBV2,.,TRBD2,CASMAGGPVGAGELFF,TGTGCCAGCATGGCGGGAGGGCCAGTGGGCGCCGGGGAGCTGTTTTTT
TRBJ2-1,TRBV13,few,.,CASGPERDEQFF,TGTGCCAGCGGACCAGAGCGAGATGAGCAGTTCTTC
TRBJ2-1,TRBV4-1,many,TRBD2,CASSQATSGRGYNEQFF,TGCGCCAGCAGCCAGGCCACTAGCGGGAGGGGCTACAATGAGCAGTTCTTC
TRBJ2-7,TRBV13,.,TRBD2,CASSGSGSNSYEQYF,TGTGCCAGCAGCGGGAGCGGGAGTAACTCCTACGAGCAGTACTTC
TRBJ2-2,TRBV4-1,.,.,CASGGYNTGELFF,TGCGCCAGCGGGGGGTACAACACCGGGGAGCTGTTTTTT
TRBJ2-1,TRBV28,.,TRBD1,CASRYGPGQEGNEQFF,TGTGCCAGCAGATACGGGCCGGGACAGGAGGGGAATGAGCAGTTCTTC
TRBJ1-5,TRBV7-9,few,.,CASSIQGRSPQHF,TGTGCCAGCAGTATACAGGGCCGTTCGCCCCAGCATTTT
TRBJ2-5,TRBV29-1,many,TRBD1,CSAGQGAWEETQYF,TGCAGCGCGGGGCAGGGGGCATGGGAAGAGACCCAGTACTTC
TRBJ2-1,TRBV4-1,many,TRBD1,CASSQGTAQGNEQFF,TGCGCCAGCAGTCAGGGGACAGCCCAAGGGAATGAGCAGTTCTTC
TRBJ1-5,TRBV27,few,.,CASSFTGGSNQPQHF,TGTGCCAGCAGTTTTACCGGGGGGAGCAATCAGCCCCAGCATTTT
TRBJ2-3,TRBV7-3,.,.,CASSLTGSLSDTQYF,TGTGCCAGCAGCTTAACCGGGAGTCTCTCAGATACGCAGTATTTT
TRBJ2-1,TRBV29-1,many,TRBD1,CSVTGQGNYEQFF,TGCAGCGTAACGGGACAGGGGAATTATGAGCAGTTCTTC
TRBJ2-7,TRBV6-1,.,TRBD1,CASGGFAGTAYEQYF,TGTGCCAGCGGTGGTTTTGCCGGGACAGCTTACGAGCAGTACTTC
TRBJ1-5,TRBV7-9,few,.,CASNILGQPQHF,TGTGCCAGCAACATACTAGGGCAGCCCCAGCATTTT
TRBJ2-7,TRBV20-1,.,.,CSAWGGGFSSYEQYF,TGCAGTGCTTGGGGTGGGGGATTCAGCTCCTACGAGCAGTACTTC
TRBJ2-7,TRBV4-1,many,.,CASSQAGPSSYEQYF,TGCGCCAGCAGCCAAGCCGGACCCAGCTCCTACGAGCAGTACTTC
TRBJ2-2,TRBV11-1,.,.,CASSPQTARTGELFF,TGTGCCAGCAGCCCACAAACGGCCCGCACCGGGGAGCTGTTTTTT
TRBJ2-5,TRBV7-2,few,TRBD2,CASSFASGGQETQYF,TGTGCCAGCAGCTTCGCTAGCGGGGGGCAAGAGACCCAGTACTTC
TRBJ2-5,TRBV27,few,TRBD1,CASSFGDREMETQYF,TGTGCCAGCAGTTTTGGGGACAGGGAGATGGAGACCCAGTACTTC
TRBJ2-3,TRBV25-1,.,.,CASSEYGTQYF,TGTGCCAGCAGTGAATACGGGACGCAGTATTTT
TRBJ1-6,TRBV6-5,.,TRBD1,CASSYSAQGVGADSPLHF,TGTGCCAGCAGTTACTCCGCGCAGGGGGTCGGCGCAGATTCACCCCTCCACTTT
TRBJ1-2,TRBV6-5,few,.,CASSSLDGEPLTYGYTF,TGTGCCAGCAGTTCTCTGGACGGGGAGCCTCTTACCTATGGCTACACCTTC
TRBJ2-5,TRBV20-1,many,TRBD1,CSASILGTGVQETQYF,TGCAGTGCTAGTATTCTTGGGACAGGGGTCCAAGAGACCCAGTACTTC
TRBJ2-7,TRBV7-7,.,TRBD1,CASSPPWQGAGEQYF,TGTGCCAGCAGCCCCCCCTGGCAGGGGGCCGGCGAGCAGTACTTC
TRBJ1-1,TRBV29-1,few,.,CSVETRGVNTEAFF,TGCAGCGTTGAGACACGCGGGGTGAACACTGAAGCTTTCTTT
TRBJ2-1,TRBV2,few,.,CANNEIVSYNEQFF,TGTGCCAACAACGAGATAGTTTCCTACAATGAGCAGTTCTTC
TRBJ2-5,TRBV5-1,few,TRBD1,CASSSLRTGENGETQYF,TGCGCCAGCAGCTCCTTACGGACAGGGGAGAATGGAGAGACCCAGTACTTC
TRBJ2-1,TRBV10-3,.,TRBD2,CAISDETSSRDEQFF,TGTGCCATCAGCGACGAGACTAGCTCCCGCGATGAGCAGTTCTTC
TRBJ2-4,TRBV27,few,.,CASPHCERQTTAKNIQYF,TGTGCCAGCCCTCATTGCGAGCGGCAGACCACAGCCAAAAACATTCAGTACTTC
TRBJ1-2,TRBV7-9,few,.,CASSWGGDGYTF,TGTGCCAGCAGCTGGGGGGGCGACGGCTACACCTTC
TRBJ1-2,TRBV28,few,TRBD1,CASSPGRGQGYGYTF,TGTGCCAGCAGCCCAGGGAGGGGGCAAGGCTATGGCTACACCTTC
TRBJ1-1,TRBV6-1,.,.,CASSTSDRTVGTEAFF,TGTGCCAGCAGTACCTCCGACAGGACGGTAGGCACTGAAGCTTTCTTT
TRBJ2-5,TRBV5-4,.,TRBD2,CASSLASGRDKQYF,TGTGCCAGCAGCTTGGCTAGCGGGAGGGATAAGCAGTACTTC
TRBJ2-2,TRBV6-1,.,.,CASSGSSPPNTGELLF,TGTGCCAGCAGTGGTTCGAGCCCGCCGAACACCGGGGAGCTGTTGTTT
TRBJ2-3,TRBV12-3/TRBV12-4,.,TRBD1,CASGKGAGISADTQYF,TGTGCCAGCGGAAAGGGGGCGGGTATAAGCGCAGATACGCAGTATTTT
TRBJ1-2,TRBV5-4,few,.,CASSLPRAARGSYGYTF,TGTGCCAGCAGCCTACCCCGGGCGGCGCGGGGGAGCTATGGCTACACCTTC
TRBJ2-5,TRBV2,.,TRBD1,CASRTGRVGAETQYF,TGTGCCAGCAGGACAGGGCGAGTGGGTGCGGAGACCCAGTACTTC
TRBJ2-5,TRBV6-2/TRBV6-3,.,TRBD1,CASWRTGGSETQYF,TGTGCCAGCTGGAGGACAGGGGGCTCGGAGACCCAGTACTTC
TRBJ1-6,TRBV5-1,few,.,CASSMEGSRSPLHF,TGCGCCAGCAGCATGGAGGGGAGCCGTTCACCCCTCCACTTT
TRBJ2-5,TRBV15,.,TRBD2,CATSRARRGAGGNQETQYF,TGTGCCACCAGCAGAGCGAGAAGGGGCGCGGGGGGGAACCAAGAGACCCAGTACTTC
TRBJ2-3,TRBV20-1,.,.,CRSGRGGDTQYF,TGCAGAAGCGGCAGGGGGGGAGATACGCAGTATTTT
TRBJ2-4,TRBV20-1,.,TRBD2,CSARTSSGRAHYGQYF,TGCAGTGCTCGCACCTCTAGCGGGAGGGCCCACTACGGGCAGTACTTC